The entry below gives a single T cell receptor beta chain sequence along with its context. This sample is part of a study of blood T cell repertoires in COVID-19. Authors' processing steps: Reference gene primer amplification gave estimated nucleated cell counts. Sequencing was performed with immunoSEQ multiplex PCR; in TCRdb, only in-frame clones are kept and a portion is missing. V and J calls and clone size are copied from that table; D and trimming were computed from the DNA. The table records about 250,000 clones, over 70% of them present only once. With 3 bases clipped from V and 4 bases from J, the junction kept 10 bases outside the gene matches. Germline loops: CDR1 SEHNR, CDR2 FQNEAQ (reference sequence). CDR3 size: 16 residues.

Sequencing was performed on peripheral blood. The receptor comes from a middle-aged man with acute or convalescent COVID-19. V is TRBV7-9 and J is TRBJ1-2, with 8 positions matching TRBD1. As DNA, the CDR3 is TGTGCCAGCAGCTTTACAGTCGGACAGGGAAGCTATGGCTACACCTTC. It codes for CASSFTVGQGSYGYTF.